The clone carrying this TCR beta chain was detected ten times or more. TCRdb called the PCR reads again in MiXCR, with one record for every CDR3 protein. The sample lists about 30,000 distinct CDR3 sequences, 45% to 55% occurring once. These data belong to a study of esophageal squamous cell carcinoma under preoperative chemotherapy. As for time point: before preoperative PTX-NDP chemotherapy. The CDR3 spans 16 residues. CDR1 is MNHEY, CDR2 SMNVEV, per germline (reference sequence). The V end was cut by 5 bases, the J end by 0 bases, with 14 bases between. This specimen was acquired from a patient given preoperative chemotherapy. This sequence joins TRBV27 and TRBJ2-1; D is possibly TRBD1 (6 bases). The TCR sequence derives from a human donor with esophageal squamous cell carcinoma. The donor label of this sample is uncertain. The CDR3 DNA follows: TGTGCCAGCAGTACTTCCTTAGGGGGCTCCTACAATGAGCAGTTCTTC. Translation: CASSTSLGGSYNEQFF.